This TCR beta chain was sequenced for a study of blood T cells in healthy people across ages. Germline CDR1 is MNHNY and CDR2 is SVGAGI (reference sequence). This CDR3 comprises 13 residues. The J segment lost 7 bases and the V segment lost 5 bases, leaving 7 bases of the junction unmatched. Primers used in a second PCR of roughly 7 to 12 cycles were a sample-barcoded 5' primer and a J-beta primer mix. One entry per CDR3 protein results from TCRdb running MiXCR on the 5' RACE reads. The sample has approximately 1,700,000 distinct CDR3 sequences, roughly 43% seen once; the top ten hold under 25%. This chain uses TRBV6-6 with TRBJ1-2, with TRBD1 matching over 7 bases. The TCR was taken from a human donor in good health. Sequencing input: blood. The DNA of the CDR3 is TGTGCCAGCAGTGAGAGGGGGCCTAGTGGCTACACCTTC. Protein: CASSERGPSGYTF.